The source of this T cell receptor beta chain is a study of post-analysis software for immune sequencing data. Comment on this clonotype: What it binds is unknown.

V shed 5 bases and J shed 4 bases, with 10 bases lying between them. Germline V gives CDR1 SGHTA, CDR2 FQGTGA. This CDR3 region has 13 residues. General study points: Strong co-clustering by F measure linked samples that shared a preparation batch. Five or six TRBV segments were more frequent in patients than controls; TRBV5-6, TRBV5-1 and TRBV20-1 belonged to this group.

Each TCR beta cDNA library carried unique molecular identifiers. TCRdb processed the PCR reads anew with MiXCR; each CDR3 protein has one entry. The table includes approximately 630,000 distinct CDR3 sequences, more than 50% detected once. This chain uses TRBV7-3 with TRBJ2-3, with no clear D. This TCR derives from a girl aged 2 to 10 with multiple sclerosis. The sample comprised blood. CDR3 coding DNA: TGTGCCAGCAGCGTGACTTTAGCAGATACGCAGTATTTT. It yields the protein CASSVTLADTQYF.